This is a list of T cell receptor beta chains from one sample in a study of shared clonotypes between healthy human individuals. Data came from immunoSEQ multiplex PCR; TCRdb stores just in-frame clones and leaves some out. The data hold a few million clones, with approximately 94% observed a single time. The sample taken for sequencing was naive CD4+ T cells sorted from blood. These receptors were taken from a man aged 18 to 35 in good health. Both conserved end residues are part of each CDR3. Each record gives: CDR3 length, J gene, V gene, clone size, D gene, CDR3 DNA, CDR3 protein. A D gene is named only where the DNA matches it firmly. Some rows mark clone size as missing; the rest say once, few, many or name a class of expanded clone.

len: 15; j_gene: TRBJ2-3; v_gene: TRBV5-1; abundance: NA; d_gene: NA; CDR3nt: TGCGCCAGCAGCTTGGATGGGGCAGGCACAGATACGCAGTATTTT; CDR3aa: CASSLDGAGTDTQYF
len: 15; j_gene: TRBJ1-2; v_gene: TRBV9; abundance: NA; d_gene: NA; CDR3nt: TGTGCCAGCAGCGTGAGGGACGATTCTAACTATGGCTACACCTTC; CDR3aa: CASSVRDDSNYGYTF
len: 16; j_gene: TRBJ1-1; v_gene: TRBV5-1; abundance: once; d_gene: NA; CDR3nt: TGCGCCAGCAGCTTACGGATTGGTCAGGTGAACACTGAAGCTTTCTTT; CDR3aa: CASSLRIGQVNTEAFF
len: 15; j_gene: TRBJ2-7; v_gene: TRBV7-2; abundance: NA; d_gene: TRBD2; CDR3nt: TGTGCCAGCAGCTTAGCGGTAGCGGGAGTTGGCGAGCAGTACTTC; CDR3aa: CASSLAVAGVGEQYF
len: 13; j_gene: TRBJ2-2; v_gene: TRBV6-1; abundance: NA; d_gene: TRBD1; CDR3nt: TGTGCCAGCAGTAGACAGGGGTCCGGGGAGCTGTTTTTT; CDR3aa: CASSRQGSGELFF
len: 16; j_gene: TRBJ2-5; v_gene: TRBV19; abundance: NA; d_gene: NA; CDR3nt: TGTGCCAGTAGTATTGGAGGGGCAGGGGGAAGAGAGACCCAGTACTTC; CDR3aa: CASSIGGAGGRETQYF
len: 14; j_gene: TRBJ2-1; v_gene: TRBV19; abundance: NA; d_gene: TRBD2; CDR3nt: TGTGCCAGTAGTGAGGGCGGGAGAAGCACCGAGCAGTTCTTC; CDR3aa: CASSEGGRSTEQFF
len: 12; j_gene: TRBJ1-2; v_gene: TRBV7-2; abundance: NA; d_gene: NA; CDR3nt: TGTGCCAGCAGCTTAGCGTTCTATGGCTACACCTTC; CDR3aa: CASSLAFYGYTF
len: 14; j_gene: TRBJ2-7; v_gene: TRBV11-2; abundance: NA; d_gene: NA; CDR3nt: TGTGCCAGCAGCCTAGCAACAGGGCCCTACGAGCAGTACTTC; CDR3aa: CASSLATGPYEQYF
len: 11; j_gene: TRBJ1-1; v_gene: TRBV20-1; abundance: NA; d_gene: NA; CDR3nt: TGCAGTGCTAGAGATGTCCCGTCGGCTTTCTTT; CDR3aa: CSARDVPSAFF
len: 13; j_gene: TRBJ2-2; v_gene: TRBV5-4; abundance: NA; d_gene: NA; CDR3nt: TGTGCCAGCAGCTTGTCTGCCACCGGGGAGCTGTTTTTT; CDR3aa: CASSLSATGELFF
len: 20; j_gene: TRBJ2-3; v_gene: TRBV9; abundance: NA; d_gene: TRBD2; CDR3nt: TGTGCCAGCAGCGTAGGAGGGGGACTAGCGGGAGTCCCCCACACAGATACGCAGTATTTT; CDR3aa: CASSVGGGLAGVPHTDTQYF
len: 16; j_gene: TRBJ2-3; v_gene: TRBV7-9; abundance: NA; d_gene: NA; CDR3nt: TGTGCCAGCAGCTTAGCCCCCCGGGCCCGCACAGATACGCAGTATTTT; CDR3aa: CASSLAPRARTDTQYF
len: 19; j_gene: TRBJ2-7; v_gene: TRBV4-1; abundance: NA; d_gene: TRBD2; CDR3nt: TGCGCCAGCAGCCACCTGTGGGACAGGAGCGGGGGGGCCGGGTACGAGCAGTACTTC; CDR3aa: CASSHLWDRSGGAGYEQYF
len: 19; j_gene: TRBJ2-6; v_gene: TRBV15; abundance: NA; d_gene: TRBD1; CDR3nt: TGTGCCACCAGCAGAGGCATGACAGGGGGCTCCTCTGGGGCCAACGTCCTGACTTTC; CDR3aa: CATSRGMTGGSSGANVLTF
len: 14; j_gene: TRBJ2-2; v_gene: TRBV18; abundance: NA; d_gene: TRBD1; CDR3nt: TGTGCCAGCTCACCGGGACAGAGGACCGGGGAGCTGTTTTTT; CDR3aa: CASSPGQRTGELFF
len: 16; j_gene: TRBJ2-2; v_gene: TRBV28; abundance: NA; d_gene: TRBD1; CDR3nt: TGTGCCAGCAGTTTGACCGGGACAGGGGGCACCGGGGAGCTGTTTTTT; CDR3aa: CASSLTGTGGTGELFF
len: 11; j_gene: TRBJ1-2; v_gene: TRBV28; abundance: NA; d_gene: NA; CDR3nt: TGTGCCAGCACTGGAGCGGAGGGCTACACCTTC; CDR3aa: CASTGAEGYTF
len: 13; j_gene: TRBJ2-1; v_gene: TRBV6-5; abundance: NA; d_gene: TRBD2; CDR3nt: TGTGCCAGCAGAGGACTAGCGGGAGGGGATCAGTTCTTC; CDR3aa: CASRGLAGGDQFF
len: 15; j_gene: TRBJ2-3; v_gene: TRBV6-5; abundance: NA; d_gene: NA; CDR3nt: TGTGCCAGCTCCCAGGGGGGGGGCCCCACAGATACGCAGTATTTT; CDR3aa: CASSQGGGPTDTQYF
len: 15; j_gene: TRBJ2-2; v_gene: TRBV5-4; abundance: NA; d_gene: TRBD1; CDR3nt: TGTGCCAGCAGCAAAGGGACAGCGAACACCGGGGAGCTGTTTTTT; CDR3aa: CASSKGTANTGELFF
len: 14; j_gene: TRBJ2-5; v_gene: TRBV14; abundance: NA; d_gene: NA; CDR3nt: TGTGCCAGCAGCCCCAGGCAGGGGCTAGAGACCCAGTACTTC; CDR3aa: CASSPRQGLETQYF
len: 15; j_gene: TRBJ2-2; v_gene: TRBV2; abundance: NA; d_gene: NA; CDR3nt: TGTGCCAGCACCAACCTGGGATCGAACACCGGGGAGCTGTTTTTT; CDR3aa: CASTNLGSNTGELFF
len: 16; j_gene: TRBJ2-5; v_gene: TRBV15; abundance: NA; d_gene: NA; CDR3nt: TGTGCCACCAGCAGAGATGTAGTGGCGGGGCTGGAGACCCAGTACTTC; CDR3aa: CATSRDVVAGLETQYF
len: 15; j_gene: TRBJ2-7; v_gene: TRBV6-5; abundance: once; d_gene: TRBD2; CDR3nt: TGTGCCAGCAGTTACTCGGGACTAGCGGTTTACGAGCAGTACTTC; CDR3aa: CASSYSGLAVYEQYF
len: 16; j_gene: TRBJ2-2; v_gene: TRBV10-3; abundance: NA; d_gene: TRBD1; CDR3nt: TGTGCCATCAGTTCCGGGACAGGGGGGGACACCGGGGAGCTGTTTTTT; CDR3aa: CAISSGTGGDTGELFF
len: 15; j_gene: TRBJ2-1; v_gene: TRBV27; abundance: NA; d_gene: TRBD2; CDR3nt: TGTGCCAGCAGTGGGCCGGGACTAGCGGTCAATGAGCAGTTCTTC; CDR3aa: CASSGPGLAVNEQFF
len: 16; j_gene: TRBJ1-1; v_gene: TRBV10-3; abundance: once; d_gene: NA; CDR3nt: TGTGCCATCAGTGAGCTTAAACGGGGGGTTGGTACTGAAGCTTTCTTT; CDR3aa: CAISELKRGVGTEAFF
len: 15; j_gene: TRBJ1-2; v_gene: TRBV28; abundance: NA; d_gene: NA; CDR3nt: TGTGCCAGCAGCATTACAGGGTTCACGAACTATGGCTACACCTTC; CDR3aa: CASSITGFTNYGYTF
len: 16; j_gene: TRBJ1-2; v_gene: TRBV5-6; abundance: NA; d_gene: NA; CDR3nt: TGTGCCAGCAGCTTGAGACAGCGGACGGCGAACTATGGCTACACCTTC; CDR3aa: CASSLRQRTANYGYTF
len: 14; j_gene: TRBJ1-1; v_gene: TRBV5-1; abundance: NA; d_gene: NA; CDR3nt: TGCGCCAGCAGCTTGGCTCTCGGGGACACTGAAGCTTTCTTT; CDR3aa: CASSLALGDTEAFF
len: 14; j_gene: TRBJ2-3; v_gene: TRBV7-9; abundance: NA; d_gene: NA; CDR3nt: TGTGCCAGCAGCGAGCATTGGGGCACAGATACGCAGTATTTT; CDR3aa: CASSEHWGTDTQYF
len: 19; j_gene: TRBJ2-6; v_gene: TRBV19; abundance: NA; d_gene: TRBD1; CDR3nt: TGTGCCAGTAGGCACTCCGGGACAGGGGGCTCGTATGGGGCCAACGTCCTGACTTTC; CDR3aa: CASRHSGTGGSYGANVLTF
len: 15; j_gene: TRBJ1-5; v_gene: TRBV21-1; abundance: NA; d_gene: NA; CDR3nt: TGTGCCAGCAGCATGGGGGGCCTGAACAATCAGCCCCAGCATTTT; CDR3aa: CASSMGGLNNQPQHF